Listed below are T cell receptor beta chains from one sample, sequenced in a study of OX40 agonist ivuxolimab in advanced cancers. Profiled with immunoSEQ multiplex PCR; TCRdb holds only in-frame clones, not every one. This sample has tens of thousands of clones, with around four fifths found just once. Source: CD4+ or CD8+ T cells sorted from blood, taken in a trial of the OX40 agonist ivuxolimab. The receptors were sampled from an adult with an advanced solid tumor such as melanoma, head and neck, liver or kidney cancer. Both conserved end residues are part of each CDR3. The D gene is left open where the match is weak. Clone size appears in some rows only: once, few, many, or a class for an expanded clone.

D gene: -; CDR3 length: 15; V gene: TRBV5-1; J gene: TRBJ2-5; clone size: -; CDR3 DNA: TGCGCCAGCAGCTCCTCGTGGGGGGCCGGGGAGACCCAGTACTTC; CDR3 protein: CASSSSWGAGETQYF
D gene: -; CDR3 length: 11; V gene: TRBV9; J gene: TRBJ1-2; clone size: few; CDR3 DNA: TGTGCCAGCAGCGGATCCAGTGGCTACACCTTC; CDR3 protein: CASSGSSGYTF
D gene: -; CDR3 length: 14; V gene: TRBV4-1; J gene: TRBJ2-7; clone size: -; CDR3 DNA: TGCGCCAGCAGCCAAGACAGGGGTGGGTACGAGCAGTACTTC; CDR3 protein: CASSQDRGGYEQYF
D gene: -; CDR3 length: 12; V gene: TRBV25-1; J gene: TRBJ2-5; clone size: -; CDR3 DNA: TGTGCCAGCAGTGAACCTCGGGAGACCCAGTACTTC; CDR3 protein: CASSEPRETQYF
D gene: TRBD1; CDR3 length: 13; V gene: TRBV30; J gene: TRBJ1-3; clone size: -; CDR3 DNA: TGTGCCTGGACAGGGGGCTCTGGAAACACCATATATTTT; CDR3 protein: CAWTGGSGNTIYF
D gene: -; CDR3 length: 13; V gene: TRBV5-4; J gene: TRBJ2-5; clone size: -; CDR3 DNA: TGTGCCAGCAGTAGTGTTGGGGAAGAGACCCAGTACTTC; CDR3 protein: CASSSVGEETQYF
D gene: TRBD1; CDR3 length: 13; V gene: TRBV28; J gene: TRBJ1-1; clone size: few; CDR3 DNA: TGTGCCACCAGCCGGACAGGGGACACTGAAGCTTTCTTT; CDR3 protein: CATSRTGDTEAFF
D gene: TRBD1; CDR3 length: 15; V gene: TRBV6-6; J gene: TRBJ2-7; clone size: -; CDR3 DNA: TGTGCCAGCAGTTACTCAATGGACAGGGGCTTCGAGCAGTACTTC; CDR3 protein: CASSYSMDRGFEQYF
D gene: -; CDR3 length: 16; V gene: TRBV9; J gene: TRBJ2-7; clone size: once; CDR3 DNA: TGTGCCAGCAGCGGAGGAGCGGCCTGGAGCTCCTACGAGCAGTACTTC; CDR3 protein: CASSGGAAWSSYEQYF
D gene: -; CDR3 length: 13; V gene: TRBV4-1; J gene: TRBJ2-2; clone size: -; CDR3 DNA: TGCGCCAGCAGCCAAAGGATCCCCGGGGAGCTGTTTTTT; CDR3 protein: CASSQRIPGELFF
D gene: -; CDR3 length: 9; V gene: TRBV19; J gene: TRBJ2-7; clone size: -; CDR3 DNA: TGTGCCAGCACATACGAGCAGTACTTC; CDR3 protein: CASTYEQYF
D gene: -; CDR3 length: 13; V gene: TRBV27; J gene: TRBJ2-1; clone size: -; CDR3 DNA: TGTGCCAGCAGTTTACAGCTATACAATGAGCAGTTCTTC; CDR3 protein: CASSLQLYNEQFF
D gene: -; CDR3 length: 15; V gene: TRBV27; J gene: TRBJ1-5; clone size: -; CDR3 DNA: TGTGCCAGCAGATCGGACCCGCCCGGCAATCAGCCCCAGCATTTT; CDR3 protein: CASRSDPPGNQPQHF
D gene: TRBD1; CDR3 length: 16; V gene: TRBV5-1; J gene: TRBJ1-1; clone size: -; CDR3 DNA: TGCGCCAGCAGCTCAAGAGGACAGGGGATGAACACTGAAGCTTTCTTT; CDR3 protein: CASSSRGQGMNTEAFF
D gene: -; CDR3 length: 14; V gene: TRBV5-6; J gene: TRBJ2-3; clone size: -; CDR3 DNA: TGTGCCAGCAGCTTCGGGGGCCCCACAGATACGCAGTATTTT; CDR3 protein: CASSFGGPTDTQYF
D gene: TRBD1; CDR3 length: 16; V gene: TRBV7-2; J gene: TRBJ1-1; clone size: -; CDR3 DNA: TGTGCCAGCAGCCCGGTGAAGGGGGCGGGAAACACTGAAGCTTTCTTT; CDR3 protein: CASSPVKGAGNTEAFF
D gene: -; CDR3 length: 15; V gene: TRBV19; J gene: TRBJ1-1; clone size: -; CDR3 DNA: TGTGCCAGTAGTATTGCCCACGGATCGAACACTGAAGCTTTCTTT; CDR3 protein: CASSIAHGSNTEAFF
D gene: -; CDR3 length: 16; V gene: TRBV7-8; J gene: TRBJ1-2; clone size: -; CDR3 DNA: TGTGCCAGCAGCCCCCTGGCCCCGGGACTATACTATGGCTACACCTTC; CDR3 protein: CASSPLAPGLYYGYTF
D gene: TRBD2; CDR3 length: 16; V gene: TRBV2; J gene: TRBJ2-3; clone size: once; CDR3 DNA: TGTGCCAGCAGTGAAGCGCTAGCGGGCCTCACAGATACGCAGTATTTT; CDR3 protein: CASSEALAGLTDTQYF
D gene: -; CDR3 length: 15; V gene: TRBV7-9; J gene: TRBJ2-1; clone size: few; CDR3 DNA: TGTGCCAGCAGCTTAGTTCTAGTAACCTACAATGAGCAGTTCTTC; CDR3 protein: CASSLVLVTYNEQFF
D gene: -; CDR3 length: 14; V gene: TRBV21-1; J gene: TRBJ2-7; clone size: -; CDR3 DNA: TGTGCCAGCAGCCCCCGGGACGGTTCCTACGAGCAGTACTTC; CDR3 protein: CASSPRDGSYEQYF
D gene: -; CDR3 length: 14; V gene: TRBV12-5; J gene: TRBJ2-5; clone size: -; CDR3 DNA: TGTGCTAGTGGTTCAGGGTTCCCGCAAGAGACCCAGTACTTC; CDR3 protein: CASGSGFPQETQYF
D gene: TRBD2; CDR3 length: 13; V gene: TRBV5-1; J gene: TRBJ2-1; clone size: -; CDR3 DNA: TGCGCCAGCAGCTCTGGTAGCGGGAATGAGCAGTTCTTC; CDR3 protein: CASSSGSGNEQFF
D gene: -; CDR3 length: 14; V gene: TRBV29-1; J gene: TRBJ2-3; clone size: few; CDR3 DNA: TGCAGCGTTGAGTGGGTGAGCTACACAGATACGCAGTATTTT; CDR3 protein: CSVEWVSYTDTQYF
D gene: -; CDR3 length: 11; V gene: TRBV2; J gene: TRBJ2-7; clone size: -; CDR3 DNA: TGTGCCAGTCGACTGCTCTACGAGCAGTACTTC; CDR3 protein: CASRLLYEQYF
D gene: -; CDR3 length: 16; V gene: TRBV9; J gene: TRBJ1-1; clone size: -; CDR3 DNA: TGTGCCAGCAGCGTAGGGGGGAAGGTAGGGGACACTGAAGCTTTCTTT; CDR3 protein: CASSVGGKVGDTEAFF
D gene: TRBD2; CDR3 length: 15; V gene: TRBV29-1; J gene: TRBJ2-3; clone size: few; CDR3 DNA: TGCAGCGCAGGGACTAGCGGGACTAGCACAGATACGCAGTATTTT; CDR3 protein: CSAGTSGTSTDTQYF
D gene: -; CDR3 length: 14; V gene: TRBV19; J gene: TRBJ2-7; clone size: -; CDR3 DNA: TGTGCCAGTAGCGGGACACTGTACTCCTACGAGCAGTACTTC; CDR3 protein: CASSGTLYSYEQYF
D gene: TRBD1; CDR3 length: 17; V gene: TRBV19; J gene: TRBJ2-3; clone size: -; CDR3 DNA: TGTGCCAGTAGTATGGGAACAGGGGGCGCGGTGTCAGATACGCAGTATTTT; CDR3 protein: CASSMGTGGAVSDTQYF
D gene: -; CDR3 length: 12; V gene: TRBV6-6; J gene: TRBJ2-2; clone size: few; CDR3 DNA: TGTGCCAGCACCAAGGAAACCGGGGAGCTGTTTTTT; CDR3 protein: CASTKETGELFF
D gene: -; CDR3 length: 14; V gene: TRBV25-1; J gene: TRBJ2-5; clone size: -; CDR3 DNA: TGTGCCAGCAGTGAATGGTCCAGGGGTGAGACCCAGTACTTC; CDR3 protein: CASSEWSRGETQYF
D gene: -; CDR3 length: 14; V gene: TRBV5-1; J gene: TRBJ1-3; clone size: -; CDR3 DNA: TGCGCCAGCAGCTTGGTGGCTCCTGGAAACACCATATATTTT; CDR3 protein: CASSLVAPGNTIYF
D gene: -; CDR3 length: 13; V gene: TRBV7-9; J gene: TRBJ2-3; clone size: few; CDR3 DNA: TGTGCCAGCAGCTCCACAGGTCCAGATACGCAGTATTTT; CDR3 protein: CASSSTGPDTQYF
D gene: -; CDR3 length: 15; V gene: TRBV9; J gene: TRBJ2-2; clone size: -; CDR3 DNA: TGTGCCAGCAGCGGGGGACACCGCGGCCCCGGGGAGCTGTTTTTT; CDR3 protein: CASSGGHRGPGELFF
D gene: TRBD2; CDR3 length: 16; V gene: TRBV13; J gene: TRBJ2-5; clone size: -; CDR3 DNA: TGTGCCAGCAGCCCAAGACTAGCGGGGGGCGAAGAGACCCAGTACTTC; CDR3 protein: CASSPRLAGGEETQYF
D gene: -; CDR3 length: 13; V gene: TRBV5-4; J gene: TRBJ2-5; clone size: -; CDR3 DNA: TGTGCCAGCAGCTTAGGATCCCAAGAGACCCAGTACTTC; CDR3 protein: CASSLGSQETQYF
D gene: TRBD2; CDR3 length: 16; V gene: TRBV6-6; J gene: TRBJ2-7; clone size: -; CDR3 DNA: TGTGCCAGCAGTTCCACACTAGCGGAGCACGCCTACGAGCAGTACTTC; CDR3 protein: CASSSTLAEHAYEQYF
D gene: -; CDR3 length: 14; V gene: TRBV27; J gene: TRBJ2-7; clone size: -; CDR3 DNA: TGTGCCAGCAGTTCCTTGGATCGATCCTACGAGCAGTACTTC; CDR3 protein: CASSSLDRSYEQYF
D gene: TRBD1; CDR3 length: 16; V gene: TRBV27; J gene: TRBJ1-1; clone size: -; CDR3 DNA: TGTGCCAGCAGTTCGTCCACAGGGGAACTGGACACTGAAGCTTTCTTT; CDR3 protein: CASSSSTGELDTEAFF
D gene: -; CDR3 length: 14; V gene: TRBV6-5; J gene: TRBJ2-2; clone size: -; CDR3 DNA: TGTGCCAGCAGTTACTCGCTCGCGAGCTGGGAGCTGTTTTTT; CDR3 protein: CASSYSLASWELFF
D gene: TRBD1; CDR3 length: 14; V gene: TRBV4-1; J gene: TRBJ1-4; clone size: -; CDR3 DNA: TGCGCCAGCAGCGGGACAGGGGATAATGAAAAACTGTTTTTT; CDR3 protein: CASSGTGDNEKLFF
D gene: -; CDR3 length: 13; V gene: TRBV19; J gene: TRBJ2-5; clone size: -; CDR3 DNA: TGTGCCAGTCCCTTGGGGGCGGAAGAGACCCAGTACTTC; CDR3 protein: CASPLGAEETQYF
D gene: -; CDR3 length: 13; V gene: TRBV27; J gene: TRBJ2-3; clone size: -; CDR3 DNA: TGTGCCAGCAGTTACGGTAGCACAGATACGCAGTATTTT; CDR3 protein: CASSYGSTDTQYF
D gene: -; CDR3 length: 14; V gene: TRBV9; J gene: TRBJ1-6; clone size: -; CDR3 DNA: TGTGCCAGCAGCGTACAGGGACGTAATTCACCCCTCCACTTT; CDR3 protein: CASSVQGRNSPLHF
D gene: TRBD2; CDR3 length: 16; V gene: TRBV7-7; J gene: TRBJ2-3; clone size: -; CDR3 DNA: TGTGCTAGCAGCTTAGGGCCCCGCGGGGGGTTGGATACGCAGTATTTT; CDR3 protein: CASSLGPRGGLDTQYF
D gene: -; CDR3 length: 12; V gene: TRBV6-6; J gene: TRBJ2-7; clone size: -; CDR3 DNA: TGTGCCAGCAGTTCTGGGGGCTACGAGCAGTACTTC; CDR3 protein: CASSSGGYEQYF
D gene: -; CDR3 length: 13; V gene: TRBV5-4; J gene: TRBJ2-7; clone size: -; CDR3 DNA: TGTGCCAGCAGCCCGGGTCCCAACTACGAGCAGTACTTC; CDR3 protein: CASSPGPNYEQYF
D gene: -; CDR3 length: 12; V gene: TRBV12-2; J gene: TRBJ1-1; clone size: -; CDR3 DNA: TGTGCAAGTCGCGAACACCGTGGGGAAGCTTTCTTT; CDR3 protein: CASREHRGEAFF
D gene: -; CDR3 length: 17; V gene: TRBV5-6; J gene: TRBJ1-4; clone size: -; CDR3 DNA: TGTGCCAGCAGCCAAGATCACGTAGGAGGGGTAGGGGAAAAACTGTTTTTT; CDR3 protein: CASSQDHVGGVGEKLFF
D gene: TRBD1; CDR3 length: 14; V gene: TRBV30; J gene: TRBJ1-5; clone size: -; CDR3 DNA: TGTGCCTGGACCGGGGACAGGGGGGATCAGCCCCAGCATTTT; CDR3 protein: CAWTGDRGDQPQHF
D gene: -; CDR3 length: 17; V gene: TRBV4-3; J gene: TRBJ2-7; clone size: -; CDR3 DNA: TGCGCCAGCAGCCAAGATCGCGAGACTACGTCTTCCTACGAGCAGTACTTC; CDR3 protein: CASSQDRETTSSYEQYF
D gene: -; CDR3 length: 11; V gene: TRBV29-1; J gene: TRBJ2-7; clone size: -; CDR3 DNA: TGCAGCGTTCAACAGGGCTACGAGCAGTACTTC; CDR3 protein: CSVQQGYEQYF
D gene: TRBD1; CDR3 length: 15; V gene: TRBV11-3; J gene: TRBJ2-1; clone size: -; CDR3 DNA: TGTGCCAGCAGCCCCGGCACAGGGGTCCTAAATGAGCAGTTCTTC; CDR3 protein: CASSPGTGVLNEQFF
D gene: -; CDR3 length: 17; V gene: TRBV19; J gene: TRBJ2-1; clone size: -; CDR3 DNA: TGTGCCAGTAGTATAGGGGGGCTAGCGAGCTCCTACAATGAGCAGTTCTTC; CDR3 protein: CASSIGGLASSYNEQFF
D gene: -; CDR3 length: 15; V gene: TRBV27; J gene: TRBJ2-1; clone size: -; CDR3 DNA: TGTGCCAGCAGTTTTCTCCGGACCCCGCGCAATGAGCAGTTCTTC; CDR3 protein: CASSFLRTPRNEQFF